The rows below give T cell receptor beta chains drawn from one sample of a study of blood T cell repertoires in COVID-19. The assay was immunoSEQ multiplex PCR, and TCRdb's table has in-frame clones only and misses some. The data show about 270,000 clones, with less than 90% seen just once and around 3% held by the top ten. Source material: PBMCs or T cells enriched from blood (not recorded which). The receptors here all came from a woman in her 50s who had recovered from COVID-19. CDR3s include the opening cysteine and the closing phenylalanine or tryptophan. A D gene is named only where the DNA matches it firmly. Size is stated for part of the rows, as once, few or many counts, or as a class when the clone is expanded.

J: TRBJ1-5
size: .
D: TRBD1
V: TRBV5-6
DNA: TGTGCCAGCAGCTTAAGGACAGGACGCAATCAGCCCCAGCATTTT
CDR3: CASSLRTGRNQPQHF

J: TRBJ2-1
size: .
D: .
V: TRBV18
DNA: TGTGCCAGCTCGGGCACGACGGCGGGACGAAGCTCCTACAATGAGCAGTTCTTC
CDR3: CASSGTTAGRSSYNEQFF

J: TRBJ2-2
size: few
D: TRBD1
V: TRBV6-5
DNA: TGTGCCAGCAGTCGACAGGGGGTCACCGGGGAGCTGTTTTTT
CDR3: CASSRQGVTGELFF

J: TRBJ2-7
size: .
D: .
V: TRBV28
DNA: TGTGCCAGCAGGGCAGGGGTCGAAGTCTACGAGCAGTACTTC
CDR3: CASRAGVEVYEQYF

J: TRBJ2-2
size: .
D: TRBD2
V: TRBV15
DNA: TGTGCCACCACCGGGACTAGCCCGCCCGGGGAGCTGTTTTTT
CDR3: CATTGTSPPGELFF

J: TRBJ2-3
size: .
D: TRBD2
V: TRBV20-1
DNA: TGCAGTGCTAGCAAGCGGGGGCCTGGGTATTTT
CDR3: CSASKRGPGYF

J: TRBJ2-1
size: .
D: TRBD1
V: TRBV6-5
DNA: TGTGCCAGCAGTCGGACCGGGACAGTGGGCAATGAGCAGTTCTTC
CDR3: CASSRTGTVGNEQFF

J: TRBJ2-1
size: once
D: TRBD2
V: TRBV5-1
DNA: TGCGCCAGCAGCCCCCCATCGGCCGGGACTAGGTACAATGAGCAGTTCTTC
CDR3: CASSPPSAGTRYNEQFF

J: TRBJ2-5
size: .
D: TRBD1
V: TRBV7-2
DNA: TGTGCCAGCAGAGAGGGACAGTCGAAGGCGAAGACCCAGTACTTC
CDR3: CASREGQSKAKTQYF

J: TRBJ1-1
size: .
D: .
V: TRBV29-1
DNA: TGCAGCGTGAATTTGCGGTTAGCCACTGAAGCTTTCTTT
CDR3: CSVNLRLATEAFF

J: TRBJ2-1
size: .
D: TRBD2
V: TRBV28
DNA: TGTGCCAGCAGTTCACCACCGGGAGGGCCTGGTAATGAGCAGTTCTTC
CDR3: CASSSPPGGPGNEQFF

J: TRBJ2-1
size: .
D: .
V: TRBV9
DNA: TGTGCCAGCGGAGGGGACTTGCTGTCCTATGAGCAGTTCTTC
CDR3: CASGGDLLSYEQFF

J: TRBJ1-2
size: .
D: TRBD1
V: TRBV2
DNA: TGTGCCAGCATCCTCGACAGGGGGCGCATCCATGGCTACACCTTC
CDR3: CASILDRGRIHGYTF

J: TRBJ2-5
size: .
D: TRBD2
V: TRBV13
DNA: TGTGCCAGCAGCTTAGTGGCGGGAGTGGAAGAGACCCAGTACTTC
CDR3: CASSLVAGVEETQYF

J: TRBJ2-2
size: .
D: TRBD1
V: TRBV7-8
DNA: TGTGCCAGCAGCAACCGGGACAGGGCTGCCGGGGAGCTGTTTTTT
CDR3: CASSNRDRAAGELFF

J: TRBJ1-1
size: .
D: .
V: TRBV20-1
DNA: TGCAGTGCTAGTAAAGGGGTTACTGAAGCTTTCTTT
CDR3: CSASKGVTEAFF

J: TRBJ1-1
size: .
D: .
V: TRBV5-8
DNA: TGTGCCAGCACCTGGGGACCGGGACAATTAGAAGCTTTCTTT
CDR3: CASTWGPGQLEAFF

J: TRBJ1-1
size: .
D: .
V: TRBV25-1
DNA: TGTGCCAGCAGTGAACCGGGGATGACGACTGAAGCTTTCTTT
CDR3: CASSEPGMTTEAFF

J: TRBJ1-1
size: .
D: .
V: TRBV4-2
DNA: TGTGCCAGCAGCCAAGATAGGGGGAACACTGAAGCTTTCTTT
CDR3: CASSQDRGNTEAFF

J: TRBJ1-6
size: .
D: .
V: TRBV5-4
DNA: TGTGCCAGCAGCTTGGCCGGAACTCGAGGCACTTCACCCCTCCACTTT
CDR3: CASSLAGTRGTSPLHF

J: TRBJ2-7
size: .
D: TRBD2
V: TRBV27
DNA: TGTGCCAGCAGTTTCCTGACTAGCGGGAGCACCTACGAGCAGTACTTC
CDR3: CASSFLTSGSTYEQYF

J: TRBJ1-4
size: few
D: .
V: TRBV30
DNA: TGTGCCTGGAGTGTACAAGGGTCAGGGAAAGGAAAACTGTTTTTT
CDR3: CAWSVQGSGKGKLFF

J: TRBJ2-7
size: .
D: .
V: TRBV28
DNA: TGTGCCAGCAGTTTAGGCAGGGGCATATGGGAGCAGTACTTC
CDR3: CASSLGRGIWEQYF

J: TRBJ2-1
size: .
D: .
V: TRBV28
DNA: TGTGCCAGCGGACAGCCCGGAACAGACAATGAGCAGTTCTTC
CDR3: CASGQPGTDNEQFF

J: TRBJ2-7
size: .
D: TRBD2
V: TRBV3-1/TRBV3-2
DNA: TGTGCCAGCAGCCAAGAGACTAGCGGGGAACGCTCCTACGAGCAGTACTTC
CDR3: CASSQETSGERSYEQYF

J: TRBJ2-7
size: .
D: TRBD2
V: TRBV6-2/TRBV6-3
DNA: TGTGCCAGCAGTTATCAAAGACTAGCGGGACTCGACGAGCAGTACTTC
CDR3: CASSYQRLAGLDEQYF

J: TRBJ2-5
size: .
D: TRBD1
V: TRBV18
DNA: TGTGCCAGCTCCCCGACAGGGGGCCTCGAGACCCAGTACTTC
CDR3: CASSPTGGLETQYF

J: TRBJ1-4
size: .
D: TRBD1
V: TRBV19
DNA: TGTGCCAGTAGTATAAGGACAGGGGAACGTGAAAAACTGTTTTTT
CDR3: CASSIRTGEREKLFF

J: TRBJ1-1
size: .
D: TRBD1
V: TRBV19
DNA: TGTGCCAGCGGACAGGGGATTAGTGCTGAAGCTTTCTTT
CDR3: CASGQGISAEAFF

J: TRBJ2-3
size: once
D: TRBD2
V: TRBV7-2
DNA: TGTGCCAGCAGCCAAGGACTAGCAGTAGATACGCAGTATTTT
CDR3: CASSQGLAVDTQYF

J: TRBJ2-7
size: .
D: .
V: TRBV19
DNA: TGTGCCAGTAGTATAGACCTACAGAGCGGAACCTACGAGCAGTACTTC
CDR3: CASSIDLQSGTYEQYF